This T cell receptor beta chain came from a study of post-analysis software for immune sequencing data. Regarding the study as a whole: With TRBV5-6, TRBV5-1 and TRBV20-1 included, about five TRBV segments were more frequent in patients than in controls.

The table lists this clonotype with a few counts. Antigen specificity is unknown. V was pared by 4 bases and J by 2 bases, with 11 bases between. The CDR3 covers 14 residues. Germline V gene sequence: CDR1 SGHRS, CDR2 YFSETQ. Built from TCR beta cDNA, the libraries had unique molecular identifiers in them. MiXCR, applied by TCRdb to the PCR reads, yields one record per CDR3 protein. The table records more than 500,000 distinct CDR3 sequences, roughly 34% of them present only once. This sequence joins TRBV5-1 and TRBJ2-3; D may be TRBD1 or TRBD2 (5 bases each). This TCR derives from a girl aged 2 to 17 with multiple sclerosis. Sequenced input: blood. The CDR3 bases are TGCGCCAGCAGCGTACCGGGACCCACAGATACGCAGTATTTT. This encodes CASSVPGPTDTQYF.